These 5 T cell receptor beta chains came from one sample sequenced in a study of blood T cell repertoires in COVID-19. Clones were sequenced by immunoSEQ multiplex PCR, and TCRdb holds only the in-frame ones, with some missing. The sample holds under 350,000 clones, about 90% seen once. Sequenced: PBMCs or T cells enriched from blood (not recorded which). These receptors were collected from a woman aged 55-70 years who had recovered from COVID-19.

V is TRBV5-1 and J is TRBJ2-7; the match to TRBD1 covers 7 bases. The CDR3 loop spans 12 amino acids. V shed 5 bases and J 7 bases; nucleotides not matched to a gene: 6. Germline V lookup: CDR1 SGHRS, CDR2 YFSETQ. The CDR3 region has the DNA TGCGCCAGCAGATCGACAGGGTATGAGCAGTACTTC. Translated, it gives CASRSTGYEQYF.

The chain employs TRBV28 and TRBJ1-4; D ambiguous. V lost 6 bases to trimming and J lost 8 bases, with 19 bases between them. Germline V gene data show CDR1 as MDHEN and CDR2 as SYDVKM. This CDR3 is 15 amino acids long. The CDR3 coding sequence is TGTGCCAGCAGCCCTCCCGGCGGACTGAGCGAAAAACTGTTTTTT. This codes for CASSPPGGLSEKLFF.

In this sample, this clone turned up a few times. In nucleotides, the CDR3 is TGTGCCAGCAGTTCGGGGAGCTCCTACGAGCAGTACTTC. It translates to CASSSGSSYEQYF. This chain links TRBV27 with TRBJ2-7, with a weak D call TRBD2 (5 bases). Trimming removed 4 bases at V and 0 bases at J, with 7 bases between. This CDR3 is 13 amino acids long. Germline lookup yields CDR1 MNHEY and CDR2 SMNVEV (reference sequence).

J is TRBJ1-5 and V is TRBV4-2; 9 positions agree with TRBD1. The V gene's germline CDR1 is LGHNA and CDR2 YNFKEQ. V lost 0 bases, J lost 1 base, and 4 bases stayed unmatched. CDR3 length: 17 amino acids. The CDR3 reads CASSQEGDRVSNQPQHF. The CDR3 coding sequence is TGTGCCAGCAGCCAAGAGGGGGACAGGGTGAGCAATCAGCCCCAGCATTTT.

In its sample, this clone was seen once. This sequence joins TRBV21-1 and TRBJ1-2; TRBD1 reflects the table's D call only, with no check against the DNA. TRBV21-1 is reported as a pseudogene. The CDR3 extends over 16 amino acids. The CDR3 bases are TGTGCCGAACACCATCGATGGGCCCCTACATACTATGGCTACACCTTC. Protein sequence: CAEHHRWAPTYYGYTF.